The 7 T cell receptor beta chains below come from one sample, sequenced in a study of post-analysis software for immune sequencing data (dated by TCRdb to between 2014 and 2017). Antigens for these TCRs are unknown. The paper's findings and limits, for the study overall: Patients showed significantly higher frequencies than controls for 4 or 5 TRBV segments, among them TRBV5-6, TRBV5-1 and TRBV20-1.

Library creation used PCR. The sequencing machine was an Illumina HiSeq 2500. To reduce PCR and sequencing biases, unique molecular identifiers were incorporated into the TCR beta cDNA libraries. TCRdb passed the public sequencing reads through fastp at Q25 and MiXCR, retaining productive beta sequences. Each entry merges the rows of one CDR3 protein and shows their most common DNA and genes. Within this sample are 450,000 or so distinct CDR3 sequences, with less than 45% of them counted one time only. The ten largest clonotypes hold around an eighth of the sample. Sequencing was carried out using blood. These receptors were taken from a girl aged 10 to 17 with multiple sclerosis.

This clonotype turned up a few times. The J gene is TRBJ2-3, the V gene TRBV9; 7 nucleotides line up with TRBD2. This CDR3 has 17 residues. Germline CDR1 SGDLS, CDR2 YYNGEE. Trimming took 4 bases from V and 2 from J; bases not matched to a gene: 13. CDR3 sequence (DNA): TGTGCCAGCAGCCCCTACGTTGGGGCGGGAGCCACAGATACGCAGTATTTT. Protein: CASSPYVGAGATDTQYF.

This chain uses TRBV20-1 with TRBJ2-7, with D perhaps TRBD2 (6 bases). TRBJ2-5 explains the end of the DNA better; the J call may be wrong. The CDR3 is 14 amino acids. Germline lookup yields CDR1 DFQATT and CDR2 SNEGSKA (reference sequence). CDR3 loop: CSARGELAEETQYF. As DNA, the CDR3 is TGCAGTGCTAGAGGGGAGTTAGCGGAAGAGACCCAGTACTTC.

The CDR3 nucleotides read TGTGCCAGCAGCCCCGGGACAGGGGGCGCTGAGGTTTACTATGGCTACACCTTC. The encoded protein is CASSPGTGGAEVYYGYTF. V is TRBV3-1 and J is TRBJ1-2; TRBD1 aligns across 12 bases. V was clipped by 4 bases and J by 3 bases; unmatched bases: 12. This CDR3 is 18 amino acids long. Germline-derived CDR1 and CDR2 are LGHDT and YNNKEL (reference sequence).

The CDR3 DNA sequence: TGTGCCTCCTCGGGACAAGACTACACTGAAGCTTTCTTT. Translated, it gives CASSGQDYTEAFF. The V and J genes are TRBV10-3 and TRBJ1-1, with D possibly TRBD1 on 6 matching bases. Trimming took off 11 bases at V and 3 bases at J, with 16 bases between the two ends. In germline, CDR1 is ENHRY, CDR2 SYGVKD. There are 13 residues in the CDR3.

This clonotype was seen only a few times. The chain links TRBV20-1 to TRBJ2-1; D unresolved. The CDR3 runs 13 residues. The germline gives CDR1 DFQATT, CDR2 SNEGSKA (reference sequence). V lost 0 bases and J 7 bases, leaving 10 bases between the germline ends. The CDR3 sequence: CSARDLQRNEQFF. The CDR3 region has the DNA TGCAGTGCTAGAGATTTACAAAGAAATGAGCAGTTCTTC.

V gene TRBV4-3 combines with J gene TRBJ2-5, with TRBD1 matching over 7 bases. The better agreement between TRBJ2-7 and the DNA end casts doubt on the J call. The germline CDR1 and CDR2 sequences are LGHNA and YSLEER. There are 15 residues in the CDR3. CDR3: CASSQDPTGNAEQYF. CDR3 nucleotide sequence: TGCGCCAGCAGCCAAGACCCGACAGGGAATGCCGAGCAGTACTTC.

The rearrangement joins TRBV4-3 to TRBJ1-3; D ambiguous. From germline, CDR1 is LGHNA and CDR2 YSLEER. V was cut by 5 bases and J by 0 bases, with 11 bases left in between. This CDR3 has 15 residues. The CDR3 loop is CASSADRSSGNTIYF. The CDR3 DNA reads as TGCGCCAGCAGCGCCGACCGGAGCTCTGGAAACACCATATATTTT.